This T cell receptor (beta chain) was captured in a study of blood T cell repertoires in COVID-19. Study as a whole: Samples representing acute and convalescent COVID-19 were sourced from the United States, Italy and Spain.

The Seattle patients joined while their infection was active and were tracked longitudinally afterward. Per the study methods: Reference gene primer amplification gave nucleated cell count estimates. This table comes from immunoSEQ multiplex PCR, and its TCRdb copy is limited to in-frame clones, with some not included. Clone size and the V and J calls come from that table; the DNA yielded D and trimming. This sample carries around 160,000 clones, around nine tenths of them seen once, and the ten largest clones take about a tenth. Between the trimmed V and J ends, which lost 0 bases and 0 bases, there was a span of 15 bases. The CDR3 length is 18 residues. Germline CDR1 SGDLS, CDR2 YYNGEE.

The sequence was collected from a woman in her 70s with COVID-19, enrolled during active disease. The sample taken for sequencing was peripheral blood. The chain has TRBV9 and TRBJ2-2; possible D gene TRBD2, 7 bases. The CDR3 here is CASSVGGGVYSNTGELFF. CDR3 nucleotide sequence: TGTGCCAGCAGCGTAGGCGGGGGCGTTTACTCGAACACCGGGGAGCTGTTTTTT. Filled out from reference TRBV9 and TRBJ2-2, the complete variable domain reads DSGVTQTPKHLITATGQRVTLRCSPRSGDLSVYWYQQSLDQGLQFLIQYYNGEERAKGNILERFSAQQFPDLHSELNLSSLELGDSALYFCASSVGGGVYSNTGELFFGEGSRLTVL.